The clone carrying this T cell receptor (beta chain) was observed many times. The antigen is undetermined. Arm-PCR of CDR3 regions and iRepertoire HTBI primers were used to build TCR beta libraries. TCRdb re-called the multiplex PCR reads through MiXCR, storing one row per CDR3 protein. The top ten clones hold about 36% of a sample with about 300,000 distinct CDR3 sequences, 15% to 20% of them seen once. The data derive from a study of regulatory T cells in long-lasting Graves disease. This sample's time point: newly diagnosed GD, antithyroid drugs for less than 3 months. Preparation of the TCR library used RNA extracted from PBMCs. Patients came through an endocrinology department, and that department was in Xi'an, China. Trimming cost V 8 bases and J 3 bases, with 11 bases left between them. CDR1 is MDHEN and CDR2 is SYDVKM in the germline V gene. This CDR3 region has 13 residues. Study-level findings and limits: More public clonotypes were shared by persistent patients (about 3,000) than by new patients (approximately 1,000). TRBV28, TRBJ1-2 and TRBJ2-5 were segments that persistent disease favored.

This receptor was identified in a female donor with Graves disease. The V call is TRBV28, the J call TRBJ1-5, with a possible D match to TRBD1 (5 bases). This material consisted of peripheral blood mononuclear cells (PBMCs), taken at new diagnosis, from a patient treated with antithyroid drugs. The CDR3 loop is CASLDSINQPQHF. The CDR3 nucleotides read TGTGCCAGCCTCGACAGTATCAATCAGCCCCAGCATTTT.